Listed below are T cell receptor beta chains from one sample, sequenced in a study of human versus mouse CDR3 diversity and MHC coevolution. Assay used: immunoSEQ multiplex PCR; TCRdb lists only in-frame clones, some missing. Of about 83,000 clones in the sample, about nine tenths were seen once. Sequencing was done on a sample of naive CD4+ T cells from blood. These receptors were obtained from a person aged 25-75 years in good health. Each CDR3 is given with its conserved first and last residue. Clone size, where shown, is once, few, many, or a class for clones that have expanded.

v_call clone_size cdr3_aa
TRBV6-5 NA CASRPGQGGTDTQYF
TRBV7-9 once CASSLGAPGYGYTF
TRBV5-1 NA CASSYTHRVYEQYF
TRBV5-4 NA CASSPSGAAGAYGYTF
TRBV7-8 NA CASSLDQYNQPQHF
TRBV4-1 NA CASSQSGRASEETQYF
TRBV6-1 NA CASRGRGRVEKLFF
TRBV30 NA CAWSPKERRNTEAFF
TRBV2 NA CASSVQGPSGGTQYF
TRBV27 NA CASSFRDRNQPQHF
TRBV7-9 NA CASSLFNEQYF
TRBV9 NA CASSVGSLTNTGELFF
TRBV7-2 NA CASSSGLAGVLSYEQYF
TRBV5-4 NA CASSLVGGASYNEQFF
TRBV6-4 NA CASSEGRVGTGELFF
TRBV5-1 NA CASRDRASPLHF
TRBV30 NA CAWSFGLRRGETQYF
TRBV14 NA CASSQPGQETQYF
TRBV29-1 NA CSVAGGSQYNEQFF
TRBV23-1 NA CASRRPEGYGYTF
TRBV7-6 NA CASSIGAPETQYF
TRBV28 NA CASSSRQGAAGTEAFF
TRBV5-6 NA CASGSTSGGYNEQFF
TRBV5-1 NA CASSLERTTHNEQFF
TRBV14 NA CASSQDGPEQYF
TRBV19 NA CASRSAGQNQPQHF
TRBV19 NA CASSLTTGLNTEAFF
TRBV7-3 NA CASSKTGGLLYEQYF
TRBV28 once CASSNPGKTPYGYTF
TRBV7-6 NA CASSSTSGRSYEQYF
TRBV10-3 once CAISEAPTTGAYGYTF
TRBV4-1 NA CASSPLRPPRADTQYF
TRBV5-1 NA CASSLDRPAPGNTIYF
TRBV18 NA CASSPNTGGSETQYF
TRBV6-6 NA CARARLRAINEQFF
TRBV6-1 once CASSPGTSHDIQYF
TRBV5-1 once CASSASGSYETQYF
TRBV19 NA CASSSRSGGANVLTF
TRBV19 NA CASSIHEGQGKPEAFF
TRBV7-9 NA CASSSTRLRGEAFF
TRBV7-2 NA CASRIGQGNQPQHF
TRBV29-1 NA CTYERAYNEQFF
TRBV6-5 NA CASREGQGGYHF
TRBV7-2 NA CASSLAGTSGLQNEQFF
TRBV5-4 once CASSPSSLPYGYTF
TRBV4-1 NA CASSQDRGGETQYF
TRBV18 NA CASSPRTGDNNEQYF
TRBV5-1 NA CASSLSPGQRNEKLFF
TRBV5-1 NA CASSLAGTGRSPLHF
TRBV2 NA CASSSRSRGDTQYF
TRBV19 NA CASSIDARALEQYF
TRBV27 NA CASSLFTRGEQYF
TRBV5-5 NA CASRGGQGIGGVEKLFF
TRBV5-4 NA CASSTQGPPNEQFF
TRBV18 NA CASSPREGTGYGYTF
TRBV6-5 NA CASSYGTRETQYF
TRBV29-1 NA CSVIPDRGLQETQYF
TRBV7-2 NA CASSLKADLGGEKLFF